This T cell receptor (beta chain) is drawn from a study of control samples from healthy donors and cancer patients. The trim removed 4 bases at V and 1 base at J, leaving 4 bases unmatched. Germline V lookup: CDR1 SGHRS, CDR2 YFSETQ. The CDR3 consists of 14 residues. Assay used: immunoSEQ multiplex PCR; TCRdb lists only in-frame clones, some missing. The data contain tens of thousands of clones, about nine tenths of them seen just once; the ten biggest clones take up 3.5% to 4.5%. This sequence was found in a woman under 30 in good health. V is TRBV5-1 and J is TRBJ1-2; TRBD1 agrees at 7 bases. Sequenced sample: blood. The CDR3: CASSLQGNNYGYTF. The CDR3, as DNA: TGCGCCAGCAGCCTACAGGGGAATAACTATGGCTACACCTTC.